These 17 T cell receptor beta chains were sequenced from one sample in a study of radiation and T cells in renal cell carcinoma. This sample's time point: blood 2 weeks post-SBRT. As for treatment: 15 Gy SBRT to primary tumor, nephrectomy 4 weeks later. Generated by immunoSEQ multiplex PCR, the TCRdb table keeps only in-frame clones and is missing some. The repertoire includes about 120,000 clones, 75% to 85% of them detected once, and around 2% sits in the top ten. The material was blood, obtained from a patient whose treatment included radiotherapy and nephrectomy. All receptors derive from a woman aged 60-70 years with renal cell carcinoma.

The V call is TRBV6-6, the J call TRBJ2-2; no reliable D call. Germline V CDR1 and CDR2: MNHNY, SVGAGI (reference sequence). The CDR3 is 13 amino acids. The V end was cut by 2 bases, the J end by 6 bases, with 7 bases between. The CDR3 DNA reads as TGTGCCAGCAGTTACACCAGTCCCGGGGAGCTGTTTTTT. This codes for CASSYTSPGELFF.

This chain uses TRBV6-1 with TRBJ2-1; maybe TRBD2 (5 bases). From germline, CDR1 is MNHNS and CDR2 SASEGT. The CDR3 runs to 15 residues. Trimming removed 7 bases from V and 0 bases from J, with 13 bases in between. CDR3 sequence: CASTKRIDSYNEQFF. In nucleotides, the CDR3 is TGTGCCAGCACCAAGCGGATAGACTCCTACAATGAGCAGTTCTTC.

This clone was recorded a few times. The chain combines TRBV7-8 with TRBJ2-7; D ambiguous. This CDR3 is 13 amino acids long. Germline values: CDR1 SGHVS, CDR2 FQNEAQ. The V end lost 5 bases, the J end lost 2 bases, and 10 bases lay between the germline ends. The CDR3 loop is CASSRPPAYEQYF. DNA for the CDR3: TGTGCCAGCAGCCGACCCCCGGCCTACGAGCAGTACTTC. The full variable domain, with the rest looked up from reference TRBV7-8 and TRBJ2-7, is GAGVSQSPRYKVAKRGQDVALRCDPISGHVSLFWYQQALGQGPEFLTYFQNEAQLDKSGLPSDRFFAERPEGSVSTLKIQRTQQEDSAVYLCASSRPPAYEQYFGPGTRLTVT.

The chain couples TRBV27 to TRBJ2-3; D gene ambiguous. Germline CDR1 is MNHEY and CDR2 is SMNVEV (reference sequence). Trimming left V 3 bases short and J 1 base short, with 11 bases between. This CDR3 is 15 amino acids long. CDR3 in amino acids: CASSFLPLGTDTQYF. The CDR3 DNA is TGTGCCAGCAGTTTCCTGCCTCTTGGCACAGATACGCAGTATTTT.

The chain has TRBV7-6 and TRBJ2-3; D possibly corresponds to TRBD1 (6 bases). The CDR3 contains 12 residues. The V and J ends lost 7 bases and 2 bases respectively, with 7 bases between them. The germline gives CDR1 SGHVS, CDR2 FNYEAQ. CDR3 DNA sequence: TGTGCCAGCAAGGGGGACACAGATACGCAGTATTTT. Protein: CASKGDTDTQYF.

The chain carries TRBV5-4 and TRBJ1-1; D is ambiguous. V was shortened by 4 bases and J by 2 bases, with 15 bases between the two germline ends. Germline loops: CDR1 SGHNT, CDR2 YYREEE (reference sequence). The CDR3 is 15 amino acids. CDR3 sequence: CASSEHDTLNTEAFF. CDR3 bases: TGTGCCAGCAGCGAACACGACACCTTAAACACTGAAGCTTTCTTT.

V gene TRBV27 combines with J gene TRBJ1-1; D is possibly TRBD1 (6 bases). V lost 5 bases and J lost 5, with 12 bases in between. Germline V gives CDR1 MNHEY, CDR2 SMNVEV (reference sequence). This CDR3 has 13 amino acids. The CDR3 sequence is CASSIVRGTEAFF. In DNA, the CDR3 is TGTGCCAGCAGTATAGTAAGGGGGACTGAAGCTTTCTTT.

The chain combines TRBV7-9 with TRBJ1-3; no clear D gene. The V gene's germline CDR1 is SEHNR and CDR2 FQNEAQ (reference sequence). The CDR3 runs to 11 residues. Trimming removed 4 bases from V and 8 bases from J, with 6 bases in between. CDR3 bases: TGTGCCAGCAGCTCCTCTGACACCATATATTTT. This gives the protein CASSSSDTIYF.

This clone was counted between two and nine times. CDR3 amino acids: CASSRSTGGVLFNTEAFF. The CDR3 bases are TGCGCCAGCAGCCGTTCTACAGGGGGAGTTCTTTTTAACACTGAAGCTTTCTTT. V and J are TRBV5-1 and TRBJ1-1, with 8 bases that match TRBD1. Germline V gene data show CDR1 as SGHRS and CDR2 as YFSETQ. V was pared by 4 bases and J by 2 bases, with 16 bases of the junction left unmatched. The CDR3 covers 18 residues.

The rearrangement links TRBV30 to TRBJ1-5, with no clear D. The ends were cut back, 1 base at V and 5 bases at J, with 9 bases in the middle. The germline V gene has CDR1 GTSNPN and CDR2 SVGIG (reference sequence). CDR3 length: 13 residues. For the CDR3, the DNA is TGTGCCTGGAGTGAAAGGCCCGATCAGCCCCAGCATTTT. This encodes CAWSERPDQPQHF.

The V and J genes are TRBV4-2 and TRBJ1-1; D uncertain. CDR1 LGHNA and CDR2 YNFKEQ come from the germline V gene. This CDR3 comprises 15 residues. V was cut by 0 bases and J by 1 base, with 9 bases left in between. CDR3 DNA sequence: TGTGCCAGCAGCCAAGAGGGAGGGCCGAACACTGAAGCTTTCTTT. Translated: CASSQEGGPNTEAFF.

The chain couples TRBV6-1 to TRBJ2-7; weak D call: TRBD1 (6 bases). With 4 bases removed from V and 2 bases from J, the gap between germline ends came to 15 bases. Germline values: CDR1 MNHNS, CDR2 SASEGT. The CDR3 contains 15 residues. The CDR3 nucleotides are TGTGCCAGCAGTGGGTTTTCTAGGGGGACCTACGAGCAGTACTTC. This translates into CASSGFSRGTYEQYF.

The chain is built from TRBV28 and TRBJ2-7, with TRBD1 matching 9 bases. CDR1 is MDHEN and CDR2 is SYDVKM in the germline V gene. J gave up 4 bases and V 4 bases, and 2 bases lay outside the gene matches. This CDR3 is 13 amino acids long. The CDR3: CASSSGQGYEQYF. CDR3 DNA sequence: TGTGCCAGCAGTTCGGGACAGGGATACGAGCAGTACTTC. Looking up the rest from reference TRBV28 and TRBJ2-7 gives the full variable domain: DVKVTQSSRYLVKRTGEKVFLECVQDMDHENMFWYRQDPGLGLRLIYFSYDVKMKEKGDIPEGYSVSREKKERFSLILESASTNQTSMYLCASSSGQGYEQYFGPGTRLTVT.

As for this clone: Other DNA sequences in the same sample also yield this CDR3. The gene calls are TRBV28 and TRBJ2-7, with a possible D match to TRBD1 (5 bases). V lost 2 bases and J lost 4, with 6 bases in between. Germline V gene data show CDR1 as MDHEN and CDR2 as SYDVKM. The CDR3 consists of 12 residues. The CDR3 nucleotides are TGTGCCAGCAGTTTAGGGGCTTACGAGCAGTACTTC. It specifies CASSLGAYEQYF.

The chain is built from TRBV4-1 and TRBJ2-5, with D perhaps TRBD2 (6 bases). With the DNA end fitting TRBJ2-7 better, the J assignment may be wrong. The CDR3 runs 17 residues. CDR1 and CDR2 (germline): MGHRA, YSYEKL. The CDR3 coding sequence is TGCGCCAGCAGCCCTCAAGAGCCCCGGGGGACGACCTACGAGCAGTACTTC. It translates to CASSPQEPRGTTYEQYF.

The chain combines TRBV27 with TRBJ2-7; a possible D gene is TRBD1 (6 bases). CDR1 and CDR2 from the germline V gene are MNHEY and SMNVEV (reference sequence). The V gene lost 6 bases and the J gene lost 0 bases, with 15 bases spanning the gap. CDR3 length: 15 amino acids. The CDR3 DNA reads TGTGCCAGCAGACACACAGGACAGAGCTCCTACGAGCAGTACTTC. Translation gives CASRHTGQSSYEQYF.

The genes are TRBV6-1 and TRBJ1-2; D remains ambiguous. V lost 6 bases and J lost 3, with 8 bases in between. The CDR3 sequence is 12 residues long. Germline V lookup: CDR1 MNHNS, CDR2 SASEGT. The DNA of the CDR3 is TGTGCCAGCAGCCAGACCTACTATGGCTACACCTTC. Protein product: CASSQTYYGYTF.